These T cell receptor beta chains were read from a single sample in a study of identical twins. TCRdb independently ran MiXCR on the 5' RACE reads; one entry per CDR3 protein. This table has under 400,000 distinct CDR3 sequences, 8.5% to 10% appearing once. The sample comprised naive T cells sorted from blood. These receptors came from a woman aged 45-59 years in good health. Both conserved end residues are part of each CDR3. Fields, in order: J gene, clone size, V gene, D gene, CDR3 protein, CDR3 DNA. The D gene is left open where the match is weak. Some rows have no size entry. The others give once, few or many, or a class for an expanded clone.

J gene: TRBJ2-7; clone size: NA; V gene: TRBV28; D gene: TRBD1; CDR3 protein: CASRRTGLTYEQYF; CDR3 DNA: TGTGCCAGCAGACGGACAGGGCTTACCTACGAGCAGTACTTC
J gene: TRBJ2-3; clone size: NA; V gene: TRBV5-1; D gene: TRBD2; CDR3 protein: CASRVTSGSGADTQYF; CDR3 DNA: TGCGCCAGCAGAGTGACTAGCGGGAGCGGGGCAGATACGCAGTATTTT
J gene: TRBJ1-1; clone size: many; V gene: TRBV14; D gene: NA; CDR3 protein: CASSHQQGSTEAFF; CDR3 DNA: TGTGCCAGCAGCCATCAACAGGGTAGCACTGAAGCTTTCTTT
J gene: TRBJ2-2; clone size: NA; V gene: TRBV6-6; D gene: TRBD2; CDR3 protein: CASRPLAGVSNTGELFF; CDR3 DNA: TGTGCCAGCAGACCTCTAGCGGGAGTCTCGAACACCGGGGAGCTGTTTTTT
J gene: TRBJ2-2; clone size: few; V gene: TRBV11-2; D gene: TRBD1; CDR3 protein: CASSFWTGVNTGELFF; CDR3 DNA: TGTGCCAGCAGCTTTTGGACAGGGGTGAACACCGGGGAGCTGTTTTTT
J gene: TRBJ2-3; clone size: NA; V gene: TRBV5-1; D gene: NA; CDR3 protein: CASTDPTDTQYF; CDR3 DNA: TGCGCCAGCACAGACCCCACGGATACGCAGTATTTT
J gene: TRBJ2-5; clone size: few; V gene: TRBV5-1; D gene: TRBD1; CDR3 protein: CASSRPLRDRQETQYF; CDR3 DNA: TGCGCCAGCAGTAGACCACTCCGGGACAGACAAGAGACCCAGTACTTC
J gene: TRBJ1-1; clone size: many; V gene: TRBV12-3/TRBV12-4; D gene: NA; CDR3 protein: CASSYRGWEEAFF; CDR3 DNA: TGTGCCAGCAGTTATCGGGGATGGGAGGAAGCTTTCTTT
J gene: TRBJ2-1; clone size: NA; V gene: TRBV7-3; D gene: NA; CDR3 protein: CASSLNLVGDVRNEQFF; CDR3 DNA: TGTGCCAGCAGCTTAAACCTTGTGGGGGATGTCCGCAATGAGCAGTTCTTC
J gene: TRBJ2-7; clone size: many; V gene: TRBV3-1; D gene: NA; CDR3 protein: CASSPRQSYEQYF; CDR3 DNA: TGTGCCAGCAGCCCGAGACAGTCCTACGAGCAGTACTTC
J gene: TRBJ2-2; clone size: few; V gene: TRBV5-6; D gene: TRBD1; CDR3 protein: CASSTWADRGSTGELFF; CDR3 DNA: TGTGCCAGCAGCACGTGGGCAGACAGGGGGAGCACCGGGGAGCTGTTTTTT
J gene: TRBJ1-1; clone size: NA; V gene: TRBV7-9; D gene: NA; CDR3 protein: CASSLGQKAFF; CDR3 DNA: TGTGCCAGCAGCTTAGGACAGAAAGCTTTCTTT
J gene: TRBJ1-4; clone size: many; V gene: TRBV7-2; D gene: TRBD1; CDR3 protein: CASSLASPGQKEKLFF; CDR3 DNA: TGTGCCAGCAGCTTAGCCAGTCCGGGACAGAAAGAAAAACTGTTTTTT
J gene: TRBJ1-1; clone size: few; V gene: TRBV27; D gene: NA; CDR3 protein: CASRPYGQNTEAFF; CDR3 DNA: TGTGCCAGCAGGCCTTATGGACAGAATACTGAAGCTTTCTTT
J gene: TRBJ2-1; clone size: NA; V gene: TRBV5-1; D gene: TRBD2; CDR3 protein: CASSGLAGGKAYNEQFF; CDR3 DNA: TGCGCCAGCAGCGGGCTAGCGGGAGGGAAAGCCTACAATGAGCAGTTCTTC
J gene: TRBJ2-5; clone size: few; V gene: TRBV20-1; D gene: TRBD2; CDR3 protein: CSASVVSGRKSETQYF; CDR3 DNA: TGCAGTGCTAGCGTGGTGAGCGGGAGAAAGAGCGAGACCCAGTACTTC
J gene: TRBJ1-1; clone size: many; V gene: TRBV5-5; D gene: NA; CDR3 protein: CASSLAGREAFF; CDR3 DNA: TGTGCCAGCAGCTTGGCCGGGAGAGAAGCTTTCTTT
J gene: TRBJ2-1; clone size: NA; V gene: TRBV12-3/TRBV12-4; D gene: TRBD2; CDR3 protein: CASSLRGGRLIYNEQFF; CDR3 DNA: TGTGCCAGCAGTCTGAGGGGCGGGAGATTAATATACAATGAGCAGTTCTTC
J gene: TRBJ2-7; clone size: many; V gene: TRBV5-1; D gene: NA; CDR3 protein: CASSLLTGNYEQYF; CDR3 DNA: TGCGCCAGCAGCCTGCTAACAGGAAACTACGAGCAGTACTTC
J gene: TRBJ2-1; clone size: NA; V gene: TRBV24-1; D gene: TRBD2; CDR3 protein: CATGTSGRAGEQFF; CDR3 DNA: TGTGCCACCGGGACTAGCGGGAGGGCGGGTGAGCAGTTCTTC
J gene: TRBJ2-3; clone size: NA; V gene: TRBV9; D gene: TRBD1; CDR3 protein: CASSEQGEDTQYF; CDR3 DNA: TGTGCCAGCAGCGAACAGGGGGAAGATACGCAGTATTTT
J gene: TRBJ2-1; clone size: NA; V gene: TRBV29-1; D gene: TRBD1; CDR3 protein: CSALGERTQGGQFF; CDR3 DNA: TGCAGCGCCCTGGGGGAAAGGACACAGGGGGGGCAGTTCTTC
J gene: TRBJ1-6; clone size: few; V gene: TRBV10-3; D gene: NA; CDR3 protein: CAIRQGVIANSPLHF; CDR3 DNA: TGTGCCATCAGACAGGGTGTGATTGCTAATTCACCCCTCCACTTT
J gene: TRBJ1-6; clone size: NA; V gene: TRBV5-1; D gene: NA; CDR3 protein: CASSFRGNNSPLHF; CDR3 DNA: TGCGCCAGCAGCTTCAGGGGTAATAATTCACCCCTCCACTTT
J gene: TRBJ2-4; clone size: NA; V gene: TRBV27; D gene: NA; CDR3 protein: CASNNQRKYF; CDR3 DNA: TGTGCCAGCAACAACCAGAGGAAGTACTTC
J gene: TRBJ1-4; clone size: few; V gene: TRBV2; D gene: NA; CDR3 protein: CASKVRRNEKLFF; CDR3 DNA: TGTGCCAGCAAAGTCAGGCGTAATGAAAAACTGTTTTTT
J gene: TRBJ2-1; clone size: few; V gene: TRBV6-5; D gene: NA; CDR3 protein: CASRGPALGYNEQFF; CDR3 DNA: TGTGCCAGCAGGGGCCCAGCCTTGGGTTACAATGAGCAGTTCTTC
J gene: TRBJ2-5; clone size: many; V gene: TRBV27; D gene: NA; CDR3 protein: CASSLYGGEETQYF; CDR3 DNA: TGTGCCAGCAGTTTATACGGCGGAGAAGAGACCCAGTACTTC
J gene: TRBJ2-5; clone size: NA; V gene: TRBV20-1; D gene: TRBD2; CDR3 protein: CSAFSPGLEGQETQYF; CDR3 DNA: TGCAGTGCTTTTTCGCCGGGACTAGAGGGGCAAGAGACCCAGTACTTC
J gene: TRBJ2-7; clone size: many; V gene: TRBV5-1; D gene: NA; CDR3 protein: CASRAAGYEQYF; CDR3 DNA: TGCGCCAGCAGAGCTGCCGGCTACGAGCAGTACTTC
J gene: TRBJ1-1; clone size: many; V gene: TRBV29-1; D gene: NA; CDR3 protein: CSVWNTEAFF; CDR3 DNA: TGCAGCGTTTGGAACACTGAAGCTTTCTTT
J gene: TRBJ2-1; clone size: many; V gene: TRBV2; D gene: TRBD1; CDR3 protein: CASSPDRDNEQFF; CDR3 DNA: TGTGCCAGCAGCCCCGACAGGGACAATGAGCAGTTCTTC
J gene: TRBJ2-1; clone size: NA; V gene: TRBV29-1; D gene: TRBD2; CDR3 protein: CSAGLGTTIDEQFF; CDR3 DNA: TGCAGCGCTGGGCTCGGGACTACTATCGATGAGCAGTTCTTC
J gene: TRBJ1-1; clone size: few; V gene: TRBV6-1; D gene: NA; CDR3 protein: CASRRSIGGNTEAFF; CDR3 DNA: TGTGCCAGCAGGAGAAGCATAGGGGGGAACACTGAAGCTTTCTTT
J gene: TRBJ2-3; clone size: many; V gene: TRBV5-1; D gene: NA; CDR3 protein: CASSLVLTDTQYF; CDR3 DNA: TGCGCCAGCAGCTTGGTCCTAACAGATACGCAGTATTTT
J gene: TRBJ2-5; clone size: many; V gene: TRBV29-1; D gene: NA; CDR3 protein: CSGGVGGWTQYF; CDR3 DNA: TGCAGCGGGGGCGTGGGGGGCTGGACCCAGTACTTC
J gene: TRBJ1-2; clone size: few; V gene: TRBV5-1; D gene: TRBD1; CDR3 protein: CASSSQTGGVIYGYTF; CDR3 DNA: TGCGCCAGCAGCTCCCAGACAGGGGGCGTTATCTATGGCTACACCTTC
J gene: TRBJ2-1; clone size: many; V gene: TRBV2; D gene: TRBD2; CDR3 protein: CASSETSGITYNEQFF; CDR3 DNA: TGTGCCAGCAGTGAAACAAGCGGGATTACCTACAATGAGCAGTTCTTC
J gene: TRBJ2-1; clone size: many; V gene: TRBV20-1; D gene: TRBD2; CDR3 protein: CSASSGRDYNEQFF; CDR3 DNA: TGCAGTGCTAGTAGCGGGAGGGACTACAATGAGCAGTTCTTC